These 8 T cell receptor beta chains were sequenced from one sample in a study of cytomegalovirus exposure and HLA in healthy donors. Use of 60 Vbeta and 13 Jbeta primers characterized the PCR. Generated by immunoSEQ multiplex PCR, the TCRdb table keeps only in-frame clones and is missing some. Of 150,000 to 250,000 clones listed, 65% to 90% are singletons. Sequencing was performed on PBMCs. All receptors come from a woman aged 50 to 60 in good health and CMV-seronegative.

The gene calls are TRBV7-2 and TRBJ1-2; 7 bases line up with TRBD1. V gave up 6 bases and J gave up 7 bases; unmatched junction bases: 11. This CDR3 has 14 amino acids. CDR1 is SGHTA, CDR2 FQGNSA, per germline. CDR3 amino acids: CASRLTGLLSGYTF. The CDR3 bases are TGTGCCAGCAGGCTGACAGGGCTTTTGAGTGGCTACACCTTC.

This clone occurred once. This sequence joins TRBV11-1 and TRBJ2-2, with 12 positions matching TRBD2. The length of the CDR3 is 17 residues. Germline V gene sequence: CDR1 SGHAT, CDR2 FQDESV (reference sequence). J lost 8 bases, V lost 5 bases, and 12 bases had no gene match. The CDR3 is CASSHSQTSGSSGELFF. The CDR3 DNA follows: TGTGCCAGCAGCCATTCACAGACTAGCGGGAGTTCAGGGGAGCTGTTTTTT.

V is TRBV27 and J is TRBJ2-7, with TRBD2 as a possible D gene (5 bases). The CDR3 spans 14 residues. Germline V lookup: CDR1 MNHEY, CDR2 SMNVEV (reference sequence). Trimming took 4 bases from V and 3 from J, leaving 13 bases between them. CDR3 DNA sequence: TGTGCCAGCAGTTCGGGGAGATCTAACTACGAGCAGTACTTC. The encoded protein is CASSSGRSNYEQYF.

The CDR3 DNA reads TGTGCCAGCAGCCGTCGACAGGTTTTCTCCTACGAGCAGTACTTC. This gives the protein CASSRRQVFSYEQYF. The chain recombines TRBV6-5 with TRBJ2-7; tentative D call: TRBD1 (6 bases). V lost 6 bases, J lost 0 bases, and 15 bases lay in between. The CDR3 length is 15 residues. Germline CDR1 is MNHEY and CDR2 is SVGAGI.

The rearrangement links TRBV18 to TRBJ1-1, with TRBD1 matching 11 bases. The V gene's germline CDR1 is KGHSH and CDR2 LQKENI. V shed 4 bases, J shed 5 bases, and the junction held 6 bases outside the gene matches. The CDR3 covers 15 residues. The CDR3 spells CASSLRTGGRTEAFF. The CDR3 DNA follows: TGTGCCAGCTCACTCCGGACAGGGGGCCGAACTGAAGCTTTCTTT.

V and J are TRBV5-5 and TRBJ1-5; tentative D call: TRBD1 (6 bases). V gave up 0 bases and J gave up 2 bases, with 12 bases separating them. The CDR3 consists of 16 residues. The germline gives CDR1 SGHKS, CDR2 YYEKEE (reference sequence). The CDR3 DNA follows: TGTGCCAGCAGCTTGGTAACAGGGACGGGCAATCAGCCCCAGCATTTT. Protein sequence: CASSLVTGTGNQPQHF.

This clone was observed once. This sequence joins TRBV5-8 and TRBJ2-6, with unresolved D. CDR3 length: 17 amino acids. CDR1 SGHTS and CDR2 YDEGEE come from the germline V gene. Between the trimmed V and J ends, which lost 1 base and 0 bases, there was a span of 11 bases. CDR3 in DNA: TGTGCCAGCAGCTTGTTCCAGAGGAGCTCTGGGGCCAACGTCCTGACTTTC. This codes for CASSLFQRSSGANVLTF.

CDR3 sequence: CASRLSPDTMGTNYGYTF. In nucleotides, the CDR3 is TGTGCCAGCAGACTTAGCCCGGACACCATGGGGACTAACTATGGCTACACCTTC. The rearrangement uses TRBV27 and TRBJ1-2; D might be TRBD1 (5 bases). The V gene's germline CDR1 is MNHEY and CDR2 SMNVEV (reference sequence). The CDR3 runs 18 residues. With 6 bases removed from V and 0 bases from J, the gap between germline ends came to 23 bases.